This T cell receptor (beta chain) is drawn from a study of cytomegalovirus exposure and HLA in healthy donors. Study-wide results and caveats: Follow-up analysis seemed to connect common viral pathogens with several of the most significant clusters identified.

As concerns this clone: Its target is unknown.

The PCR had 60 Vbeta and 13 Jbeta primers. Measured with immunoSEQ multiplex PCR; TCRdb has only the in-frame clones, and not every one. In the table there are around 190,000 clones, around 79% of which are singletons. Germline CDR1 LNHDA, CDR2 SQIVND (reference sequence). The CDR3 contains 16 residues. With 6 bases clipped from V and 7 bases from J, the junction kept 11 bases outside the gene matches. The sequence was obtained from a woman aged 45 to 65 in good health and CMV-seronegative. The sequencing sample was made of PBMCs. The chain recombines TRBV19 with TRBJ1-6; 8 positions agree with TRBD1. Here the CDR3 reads CASRNPPGQDNSPLHF. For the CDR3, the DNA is TGTGCCAGTAGAAATCCTCCGGGACAGGACAATTCACCCCTCCACTTT.